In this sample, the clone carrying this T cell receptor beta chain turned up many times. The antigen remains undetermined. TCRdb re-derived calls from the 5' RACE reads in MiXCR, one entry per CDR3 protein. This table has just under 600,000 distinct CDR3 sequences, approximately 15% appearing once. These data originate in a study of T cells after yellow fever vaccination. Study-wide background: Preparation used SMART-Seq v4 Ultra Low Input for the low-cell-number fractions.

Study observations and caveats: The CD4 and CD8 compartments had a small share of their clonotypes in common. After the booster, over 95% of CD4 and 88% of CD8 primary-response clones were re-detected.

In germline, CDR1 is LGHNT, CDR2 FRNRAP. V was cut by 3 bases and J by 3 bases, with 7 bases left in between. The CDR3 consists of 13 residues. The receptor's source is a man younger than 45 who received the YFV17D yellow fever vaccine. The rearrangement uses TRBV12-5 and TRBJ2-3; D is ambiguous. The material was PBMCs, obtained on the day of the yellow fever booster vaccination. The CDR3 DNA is TGTGCTAGTGGTTTAGCCGGTACAGATACGCAGTATTTT. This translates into CASGLAGTDTQYF.